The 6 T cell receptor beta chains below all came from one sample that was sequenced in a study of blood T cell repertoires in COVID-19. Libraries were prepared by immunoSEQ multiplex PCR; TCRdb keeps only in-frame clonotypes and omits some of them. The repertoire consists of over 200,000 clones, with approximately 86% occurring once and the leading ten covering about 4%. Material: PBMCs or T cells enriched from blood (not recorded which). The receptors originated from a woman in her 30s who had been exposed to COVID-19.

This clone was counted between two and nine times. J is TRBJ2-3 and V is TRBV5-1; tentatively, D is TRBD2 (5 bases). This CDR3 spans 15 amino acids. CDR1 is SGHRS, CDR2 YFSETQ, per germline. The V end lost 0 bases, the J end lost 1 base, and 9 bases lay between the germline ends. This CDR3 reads CASSLGVGGTDTQYF. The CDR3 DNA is TGCGCCAGCAGCTTGGGTGTCGGGGGCACAGATACGCAGTATTTT.

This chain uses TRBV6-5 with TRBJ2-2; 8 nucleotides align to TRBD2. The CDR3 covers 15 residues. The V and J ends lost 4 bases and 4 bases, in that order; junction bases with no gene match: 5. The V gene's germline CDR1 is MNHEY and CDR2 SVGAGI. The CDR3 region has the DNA TGTGCCAGCAGTTCGGGGGGGCTGGGCACCGGGGAGCTGTTTTTT. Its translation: CASSSGGLGTGELFF.

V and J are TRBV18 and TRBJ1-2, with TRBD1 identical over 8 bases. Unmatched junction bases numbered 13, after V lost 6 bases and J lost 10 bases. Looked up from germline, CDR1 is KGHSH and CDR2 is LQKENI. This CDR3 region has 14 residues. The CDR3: CASSQDRAGVDYTF. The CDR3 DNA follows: TGTGCCAGCTCGCAGGACAGGGCGGGGGTCGACTACACCTTC. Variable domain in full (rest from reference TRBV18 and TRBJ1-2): NAGVMQNPRHLVRRRGQEARLRCSPMKGHSHVYWYRQLPEEGLKFMVYLQKENIIDESGMPKERFSAEFPKEGPSILRIQQVVRGDSAAYFCASSQDRAGVDYTFGSGTRLTVV.

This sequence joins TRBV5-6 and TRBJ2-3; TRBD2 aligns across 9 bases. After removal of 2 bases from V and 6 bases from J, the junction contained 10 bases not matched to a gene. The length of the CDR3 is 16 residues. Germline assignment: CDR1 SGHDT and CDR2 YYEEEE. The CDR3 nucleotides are TGTGCCAGCAGCTTCTTAGCGGGGGCGGCCCCGGATACGCAGTATTTT. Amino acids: CASSFLAGAAPDTQYF.

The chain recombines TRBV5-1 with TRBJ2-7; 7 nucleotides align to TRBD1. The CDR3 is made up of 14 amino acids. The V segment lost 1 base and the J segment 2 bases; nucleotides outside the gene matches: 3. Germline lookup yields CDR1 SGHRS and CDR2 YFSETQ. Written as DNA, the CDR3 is TGCGCCAGCAGCTTGTCGACAGGGACCTACGAGCAGTACTTC. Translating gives CASSLSTGTYEQYF.

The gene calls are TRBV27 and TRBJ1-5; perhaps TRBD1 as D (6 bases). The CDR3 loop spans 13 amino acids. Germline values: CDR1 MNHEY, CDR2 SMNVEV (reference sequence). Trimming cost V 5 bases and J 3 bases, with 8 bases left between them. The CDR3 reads CASSRQVNQPQHF. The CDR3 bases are TGTGCCAGCAGTCGACAGGTCAATCAGCCCCAGCATTTT.